This TCR beta chain was identified during a study of long-term antiretroviral therapy in people with HIV. Cryopreserved PBMC samples of about 0.95-10 million cells were used for DNA extraction. V was clipped by 1 base and J by 5 bases, with 12 bases between them. CDR1 is MGHRA, CDR2 YSYEKL, per germline. The CDR3 runs 15 residues. Researchers report immunoSEQ v3.0 was run at survey level. Produced via immunoSEQ multiplex PCR; TCRdb's table is partial and in-frame only. The data show 20,000 to 25,000 clones, about 80% seen once. The gene calls are TRBV4-1 and TRBJ2-1; D is uncertain. This material consisted of unsorted PBMCs, taken 1.1 years before starting antiretroviral therapy. This TCR derives from a woman in her thirties or forties with HIV. CDR3 protein: CASSQGSWTNNEQFF. DNA of the CDR3: TGCGCCAGCAGCCAAGGATCCTGGACGAACAATGAGCAGTTCTTC.